This is a list of T cell receptor beta chains from one sample in a study of blood T cell repertoires in COVID-19. TCRdb's copy holds only in-frame clones and misses some; the assay was immunoSEQ multiplex PCR. The table includes approximately 260,000 clones, 85% to 95% detected once. Sequencing input: PBMCs or T cells enriched from blood (not recorded which). The receptors were gathered from a woman under 30 who had recovered from COVID-19. Both conserved end residues are part of each CDR3. The order of the fields is J gene, V gene, D gene, clone size, CDR3 protein, CDR3 DNA. The D gene is left open where the match is weak. The size entry is marked missing in some rows and otherwise reads once, few, many or a size class.

>TRBJ1-5|TRBV4-3|.|.
CASSATLGQGQPQHF
TGCGCCAGCAGCGCCACTTTAGGTCAGGGTCAGCCCCAGCATTTT
>TRBJ2-7|TRBV3-1/TRBV3-2|TRBD2|once
CASSLSGSPYEQYF
TGTGCCAGCAGTCTCAGCGGGAGTCCTTACGAGCAGTACTTC
>TRBJ1-1|TRBV20-1|.|.
CSTELNTEAFF
TGCAGTACGGAGTTGAACACTGAAGCTTTCTTT
>TRBJ2-3|TRBV27|.|.
CASSLGRADTQYF
TGTGCCAGCAGTTTAGGGAGAGCAGATACGCAGTATTTT
>TRBJ1-6|TRBV10-3|.|.
CAISDGGNNSPLHF
TGTGCCATCAGTGACGGGGGAAATAATTCACCCCTCCACTTT
>TRBJ2-7|TRBV15|TRBD1|few
CATSRARTGGYDEQYF
TGTGCCACCAGCAGAGCAAGGACAGGGGGCTACGACGAGCAGTACTTC
>TRBJ1-1|TRBV12-3/TRBV12-4|.|.
CASRTGMNTEAFF
TGTGCCAGCAGGACGGGGATGAACACTGAAGCTTTCTTT
>TRBJ2-6|TRBV19|.|.
CASSIAGTGANVLTF
TGTGCCAGTAGTATTGCAGGAACTGGGGCCAACGTCCTGACTTTC
>TRBJ1-5|TRBV28|.|.
CASSLRQRVQHF
TGTGCCAGCAGTTTACGGCAGCGTGTCCAGCATTTT
>TRBJ1-3|TRBV5-4|.|.
CASSLASGNTIYF
TGTGCCAGCAGCTTGGCTTCTGGAAACACCATATATTTT
>TRBJ1-5|TRBV7-2|.|.
CASSLGPRAQGWPQHF
TGTGCCAGCAGCTTAGGTCCCAGGGCGCAGGGTTGGCCCCAGCATTTT
>TRBJ2-5|TRBV11-3|.|.
CASSPGFQETQYF
TGTGCCAGCAGCCCCGGGTTCCAAGAGACCCAGTACTTC
>TRBJ1-5|TRBV28|.|.
CASNGSDQPQHF
TGTGCCAGCAATGGGAGTGATCAGCCCCAGCATTTT
>TRBJ2-7|TRBV28|.|.
CASSAQPPAYEQYF
TGTGCCAGCAGTGCACAGCCCCCCGCCTACGAGCAGTACTTC
>TRBJ1-2|TRBV6-5|.|.
CASSYSPGSYGYTF
TGTGCCAGCAGTTACTCCCCAGGCTCCTATGGCTACACCTTC
>TRBJ1-1|TRBV7-3|.|few
CASSFGTDTEAFF
TGTGCCAGCAGCTTCGGGACTGACACTGAAGCTTTCTTT
>TRBJ2-7|TRBV10-3|TRBD2|.
CAMWTGTSGYEQYF
TGTGCCATGTGGACAGGGACTAGCGGCTACGAGCAGTACTTC
>TRBJ2-2|TRBV5-4|TRBD2|.
CARKTHSGTNTGELFF
TGTGCCAGGAAAACCCATAGCGGGACGAACACCGGGGAGCTGTTTTTT
>TRBJ2-1|TRBV7-8|.|.
CASSSGLPNEQFF
TGTGCCAGCAGCTCCGGACTACCGAATGAGCAGTTCTTC
>TRBJ1-1|TRBV4-1|.|.
CASSQGVGGRSEAFF
TGCGCCAGCAGCCAAGGGGTGGGAGGAAGATCTGAAGCTTTCTTT
>TRBJ1-1|TRBV21-1|.|.
CASSKVAGVRTEAFF
TGTGCCAGCAGCAAAGTAGCGGGGGTTAGGACTGAAGCTTTCTTT
>TRBJ1-5|TRBV12-5|.|.
CASGFSTGTTVNQPQHF
TGTGCTAGTGGATTCTCCACAGGGACGACGGTTAATCAGCCCCAGCATTTT
>TRBJ2-3|TRBV7-2|.|once
CASSLGGQDTQYF
TGTGCCAGCAGCTTAGGGGGGCAAGATACGCAGTATTTT
>TRBJ2-3|TRBV28|TRBD1|.
CASSPGPGTVSTDTQYF
TGTGCCAGCAGCCCGGGGCCAGGGACAGTAAGCACAGATACGCAGTATTTT
>TRBJ2-7|TRBV12-5|.|.
CASGLGSREQYF
TGTGCTAGTGGTTTGGGGAGTCGCGAGCAGTACTTC
>TRBJ2-7|TRBV27|TRBD1|.
CASKPTGTGSYEQYF
TGTGCCAGCAAGCCCACCGGGACAGGGTCATACGAGCAGTACTTC
>TRBJ2-7|TRBV27|.|once
CASSLSRGSLSYEQYF
TGTGCCAGCAGTTTATCAAGGGGATCCCTCTCCTACGAGCAGTACTTC
>TRBJ2-7|TRBV7-9|.|.
CASSEVRAYEQYF
TGTGCCAGCAGCGAAGTCCGCGCCTACGAGCAGTACTTC
>TRBJ2-7|TRBV6-1|.|.
CASSEPGQSYEQYF
TGTGCCAGCAGTGAGCCGGGACAATCCTACGAGCAGTACTTC
>TRBJ1-2|TRBV25-1|.|.
CASSESGPTYGYTF
TGTGCCAGCAGTGAATCAGGCCCAACTTATGGCTACACCTTC
>TRBJ1-2|TRBV24-1|.|.
CATSGGAGGYTF
TGTGCCACCAGTGGGGGCGCAGGTGGCTACACCTTC
>TRBJ1-4|TRBV5-1|.|few
CASSLEVGQKKLFF
TGCGCCAGCAGCTTAGAGGTTGGACAAAAAAAACTGTTTTTT
>TRBJ1-6|TRBV3-1/TRBV3-2|.|.
CASSQDTVYTSPLHF
TGTGCCAGCAGCCAAGACACAGTTTACACCTCACCCCTCCACTTT
>TRBJ1-4|TRBV2|.|.
CASSEAGYRGTNEKLFF
TGTGCCAGCAGTGAAGCAGGTTATAGGGGGACTAATGAAAAACTGTTTTTT
>TRBJ2-2|TRBV9|.|.
CASSVGPVGELFF
TGTGCCAGCAGCGTAGGGCCCGTCGGGGAGCTGTTTTTT
>TRBJ1-2|TRBV3-1/TRBV3-2|TRBD1|.
CASRMTGANYGYTF
TGTGCCAGCAGGATGACAGGGGCCAACTATGGCTACACCTTC
>TRBJ2-3|TRBV2|.|.
CASSVAGWRTDTQYF
TGTGCCAGCAGTGTTGCCGGGTGGAGGACAGATACGCAGTATTTT
>TRBJ2-5|TRBV6-5|.|.
CASTTVRGTQYF
TGTGCCAGCACCACAGTCCGGGGGACCCAGTACTTC
>TRBJ2-7|TRBV11-2|.|.
CASSLAREYEQYF
TGTGCCAGCAGCTTAGCGCGGGAATACGAGCAGTACTTC
>TRBJ2-7|TRBV18|TRBD1|once
CASSPRDRVYEQYF
TGTGCCAGCTCACCACGGGACAGAGTCTACGAGCAGTACTTC
>TRBJ2-5|TRBV15|.|.
CATRVQETQYF
TGTGCCACCCGAGTTCAAGAGACCCAGTACTTC